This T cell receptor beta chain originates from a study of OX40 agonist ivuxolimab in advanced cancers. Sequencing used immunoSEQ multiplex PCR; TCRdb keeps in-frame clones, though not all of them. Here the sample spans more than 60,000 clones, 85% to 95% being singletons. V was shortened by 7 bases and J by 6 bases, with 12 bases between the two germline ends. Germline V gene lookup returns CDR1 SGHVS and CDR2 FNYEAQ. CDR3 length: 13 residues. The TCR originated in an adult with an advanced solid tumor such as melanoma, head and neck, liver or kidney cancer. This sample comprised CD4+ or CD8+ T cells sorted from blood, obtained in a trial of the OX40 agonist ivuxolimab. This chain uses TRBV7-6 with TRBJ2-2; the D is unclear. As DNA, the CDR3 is TGTGCCAGCACCGCCGCAGGAGCCGGGGAGCTGTTTTTT. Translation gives CASTAAGAGELFF. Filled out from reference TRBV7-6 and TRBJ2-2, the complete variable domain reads GAGVSQSPRYKVTKRGQDVALRCDPISGHVSLYWYRQALGQGPEFLTYFNYEAQQDKSGLPNDRFSAERPEGSISTLTIQRTEQRDSAMYRCASTAAGAGELFFGEGSRLTVL.